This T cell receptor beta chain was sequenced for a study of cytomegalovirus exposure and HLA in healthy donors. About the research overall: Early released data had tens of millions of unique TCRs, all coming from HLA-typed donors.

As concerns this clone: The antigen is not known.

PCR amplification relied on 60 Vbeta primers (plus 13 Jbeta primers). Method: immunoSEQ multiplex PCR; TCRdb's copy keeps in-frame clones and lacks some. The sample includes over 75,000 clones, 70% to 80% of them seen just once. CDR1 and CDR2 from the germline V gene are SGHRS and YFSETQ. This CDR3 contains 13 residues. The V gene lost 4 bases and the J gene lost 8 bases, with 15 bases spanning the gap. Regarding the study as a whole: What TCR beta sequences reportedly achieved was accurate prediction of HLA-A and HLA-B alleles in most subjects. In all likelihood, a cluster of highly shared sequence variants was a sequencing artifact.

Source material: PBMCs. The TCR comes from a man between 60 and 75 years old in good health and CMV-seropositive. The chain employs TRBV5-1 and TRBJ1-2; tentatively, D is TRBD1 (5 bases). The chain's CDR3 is CASSPAGLRGYTF. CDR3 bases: TGCGCCAGCAGCCCTGCGGGGCTGCGGGGCTACACCTTC. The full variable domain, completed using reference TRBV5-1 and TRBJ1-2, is KAGVTQTPRYLIKTRGQQVTLSCSPISGHRSVSWYQQTPGQGLQFLFEYFSETQRNKGNFPGRFSGRQFSNSRSEMNVSTLELGDSALYLCASSPAGLRGYTFGSGTRLTVV.